Below, 24 T cell receptor beta chains from the same sample are listed, as sequenced in a study of T cells after yellow fever vaccination. TCRdb used MiXCR to reprocess the 5' RACE reads, holding one entry per CDR3 protein. The sample carries 450,000 to 550,000 distinct CDR3 sequences, just over 20% recorded once. Sequenced material: PBMCs, taken roughly 20 days after the first yellow fever vaccination. The receptors stem from a young man who received the YFV17D yellow fever vaccine.

This chain joins TRBV10-3 and TRBJ2-5; possibly TRBD2 for D (5 bases). The CDR3 is 13 residues long. Germline CDR1 is ENHRY and CDR2 is SYGVKD. Trimming removed 0 bases at V and 5 bases at J, with 7 bases between. The CDR3 reads CAISESSGETQYF. The CDR3 nucleotides read TGTGCCATCAGTGAGTCGTCGGGGGAGACCCAGTACTTC.

This chain joins TRBV7-2 and TRBJ2-1, with TRBD1 matching over 9 bases. The CDR3 contains 13 residues. With 3 bases clipped from V and 9 bases from J, the junction kept 3 bases outside the gene matches. Germline lookup yields CDR1 SGHTA and CDR2 FQGNSA. The DNA of the CDR3 is TGTGCCAGCAGCTTCGGGACAGGGAGTGAGCAGTTCTTC. It translates to CASSFGTGSEQFF.

The chain is built from TRBV19 and TRBJ2-5; TRBD1 matches 8 bases. There are 15 residues in the CDR3. In germline, CDR1 is LNHDA, CDR2 SQIVND (reference sequence). The V gene end was trimmed by 6 bases and the J gene end by 1 base; junction bases not matched to a gene: 7. The CDR3 is CASSPLGQGQETQYF. CDR3 DNA: TGTGCCAGTAGCCCCCTCGGACAGGGCCAAGAGACCCAGTACTTC.

This clonotype was counted between two and nine times. V gene TRBV7-9 combines with J gene TRBJ1-4; a possible D gene is TRBD1 (5 bases). This CDR3 has 15 amino acids. Looked up from germline, CDR1 is SEHNR and CDR2 is FQNEAQ (reference sequence). V dropped 2 bases and J dropped 6 bases, with 13 bases sitting between them. The CDR3 nucleotides read TGTGCCAGCAGCTTAAGGGGCAGAAGGGATGAAAAACTGTTTTTT. Its translation: CASSLRGRRDEKLFF.

This clonotype appeared a few times. The chain has TRBV20-1 and TRBJ2-5, with 7 bases aligning to TRBD2. The CDR3 contains 13 residues. With V trimmed by 3 bases and J by 5 bases, 6 bases remained unmatched. Germline CDR1 and CDR2: DFQATT and SNEGSKA (reference sequence). CDR3 region: CSASGGGRETQYF. CDR3 bases: TGCAGTGCTAGCGGGGGAGGGCGGGAGACCCAGTACTTC.

There are a few counts of this clonotype. DNA of the CDR3: TGTGCCAGCAGGAAAGTAGACACTAGCACAGATACGCAGTATTTT. As protein: CASRKVDTSTDTQYF. The chain couples TRBV12-3 or TRBV12-4 to TRBJ2-3; D not resolved. The V gene lost 6 bases and the J gene lost 0 bases, with 13 bases spanning the gap. The CDR3 totals 15 residues.

The V and J genes are TRBV29-1 and TRBJ1-5, with D tentatively TRBD1 (5 bases). The V end was cut by 7 bases, the J end by 2 bases, with 18 bases between. Per germline, CDR1 SQVTM and CDR2 ANQGSEA. The CDR3 loop spans 15 amino acids. The CDR3 loop is CSASTGVGGNQPQHF. For the CDR3, the DNA is TGCAGCGCCAGCACGGGGGTCGGGGGCAATCAGCCCCAGCATTTT.

The genes are TRBV5-1 and TRBJ1-1; D unclear. Trimming took 6 bases from V and 0 from J, leaving 18 bases between them. Germline CDR1 SGHRS, CDR2 YFSETQ. This CDR3 has 16 amino acids. The CDR3 bases are TGCGCCAGCAAGGATAATACGAGTGGGGTGAACACTGAAGCTTTCTTT. Protein product: CASKDNTSGVNTEAFF.

In this sample, this clonotype turned up a few times. The CDR3 loop is CASRLGGQGRSETQYF. As DNA, the CDR3 is TGTGCCAGCAGACTCGGGGGACAGGGGCGGTCCGAGACCCAGTACTTC. The gene calls are TRBV28 and TRBJ2-5, with 10 positions matching TRBD1. Trimming cost V 6 bases and J 5 bases; bases outside gene matches: 12. Germline assignment: CDR1 MDHEN and CDR2 SYDVKM. This CDR3 has 16 residues.

This clonotype showed up just a few times. The gene calls are TRBV15 and TRBJ2-3; D gene uncertain. Looked up from germline, CDR1 is LNHNV and CDR2 is YYDKDF (reference sequence). Trimming left V 3 bases short and J 2 bases short, with 12 bases between. This CDR3 is 15 amino acids long. DNA of the CDR3: TGTGCCACCAGCAGCCCCCTGCGGTCCACAGATACGCAGTATTTT. As protein: CATSSPLRSTDTQYF.

Many counts were recorded for this clonotype. The rearrangement uses TRBV7-8 and TRBJ2-2, with D perhaps TRBD1 (8 bases). The V gene lost 3 bases and the J gene lost 9 bases, with 20 bases spanning the gap. This CDR3 is 16 amino acids long. From germline, CDR1 is SGHVS and CDR2 FQNEAQ. The CDR3: CASSFQNRGGRRELFF. The DNA for the CDR3 is TGTGCCAGCAGCTTCCAAAACAGGGGGGGTAGGAGGGAGCTGTTTTTT.

This clonotype appeared a few times. This chain connects TRBV7-9 to TRBJ1-3; no definite D call. CDR1 is SEHNR, CDR2 FQNEAQ, per germline (reference sequence). V dropped 7 bases and J dropped 4 bases, with 17 bases sitting between them. CDR3 length: 15 amino acids. The CDR3 region has the DNA TGTGCCAGCATGCTCATCATGGACGGAGGAAACACCATATATTTT. The encoded protein is CASMLIMDGGNTIYF. Using reference TRBV7-9 and TRBJ1-3 for the parts outside the CDR3, the full variable domain is DTGVSQNPRHKITKRGQNVTFRCDPISEHNRLYWYRQTLGQGPEFLTYFQNEAQLEKSRLLSDRFSAERPKGSFSTLEIQRTEQGDSAMYLCASMLIMDGGNTIYFGEGSWLTVV.

The chain is built from TRBV23-1 and TRBJ1-6; D gene ambiguous. TRBV23-1 falls under the ORF class, with uncertain function. The CDR3 length is 10 residues. The ends were cut back, 8 bases at V and 14 bases at J, with 10 bases in the middle. This CDR3 is CASPRVALHF. DNA for the CDR3: TGCGCCAGCCCACGGGTGGCCCTCCACTTT.

V is TRBV7-9 and J is TRBJ2-7, with 7 nucleotides matching TRBD1. The CDR3 loop spans 13 amino acids. Germline V gene sequence: CDR1 SEHNR, CDR2 FQNEAQ (reference sequence). Losses at the gene ends were 8 bases for V and 0 bases for J; bases not matched to a gene: 4. The CDR3: CASAGTDSYEQYF. The CDR3 nucleotides are TGTGCCAGCGCCGGGACAGACTCCTACGAGCAGTACTTC.

In this sample, this clonotype turned up a few times. The rearrangement uses TRBV4-1 and TRBJ2-3; D unresolved. Trimming removed 1 base from V and 2 bases from J, with 7 bases in between. In germline, CDR1 is MGHRA, CDR2 YSYEKL. This CDR3 is built from 14 residues. The CDR3 spells CASSQVVDTDTQYF. The DNA for the CDR3 is TGCGCCAGCAGCCAAGTAGTTGACACAGATACGCAGTATTTT.

The chain combines TRBV20-1 with TRBJ2-3; D may be TRBD1 or TRBD2 (5 bases each). V lost 5 bases and J lost 4, with 7 bases in between. This CDR3 comprises 11 residues. From germline, CDR1 is DFQATT and CDR2 SNEGSKA (reference sequence). CDR3 loop: CSAEGPDTQYF. In DNA, the CDR3 is TGCAGTGCTGAGGGGCCAGATACGCAGTATTTT.

The chain is built from TRBV10-3 and TRBJ2-7; possible D gene TRBD1, 5 bases. This CDR3 has 13 residues. V dropped 10 bases and J dropped 6 bases, with 19 bases sitting between them. Looked up from germline, CDR1 is ENHRY and CDR2 is SYGVKD. The CDR3 DNA is TGTGCCACCGGCCAGGGCGAAGTCCTCGAGCAGTACGTC. Protein: CATGQGEVLEQYV.

In this sample, this clonotype turned up a few times. This chain joins TRBV25-1 and TRBJ1-1, with a tentative D call TRBD1 (6 bases). The CDR3 runs to 15 residues. Germline V gives CDR1 MGHDK, CDR2 SYGVNS. The ends were cut back, 0 bases at V and 4 bases at J, with 12 bases in the middle. CDR3 amino acids: CASSEYGGAGTEAFF. The DNA of the CDR3 is TGTGCCAGCAGTGAATATGGGGGCGCGGGCACTGAAGCTTTCTTT. Combining the CDR3 with reference TRBV25-1 and TRBJ1-1 gives the whole variable domain EADIYQTPRYLVIGTGKKITLECSQTMGHDKMYWYQQDPGMELHLIHYSYGVNSTEKGDLSSESTVSRIRTEHFPLTLESARPSHTSQYLCASSEYGGAGTEAFFGQGTRLTVV.

Comments on this clonotype: At one end, the junction sequence differs from germline, possibly due to a read error. CDR3 region: CSVGGILKTEAFF. DNA for the CDR3: TGCAGCGTTGGGGGTATCTTGAAGACTGAAGCTTTCTTT. The chain uses TRBV29-1 and TRBJ1-1; no clear D gene. CDR1 is SQVTM, CDR2 ANQGSEA, per germline. CDR3 length: 13 amino acids.

The chain links TRBV5-1 to TRBJ2-7; TRBD2 is a possible D gene (5 bases). CDR1 is SGHRS and CDR2 is YFSETQ in the germline V gene. CDR3 size: 14 residues. V gave up 1 base and J gave up 6 bases, with 14 bases separating them. CDR3 residues: CASSLQVGDGEQYF. CDR3 bases: TGCGCCAGCAGCTTGCAAGTCGGGGATGGCGAGCAGTACTTC. Drawing the rest from reference TRBV5-1 and TRBJ2-7, the complete variable domain is KAGVTQTPRYLIKTRGQQVTLSCSPISGHRSVSWYQQTPGQGLQFLFEYFSETQRNKGNFPGRFSGRQFSNSRSEMNVSTLELGDSALYLCASSLQVGDGEQYFGPGTRLTVT.

The J gene is TRBJ2-2, the V gene TRBV6-1, with D perhaps matching TRBD1 (5 bases). Trimming took 6 bases from V and 1 from J, leaving 9 bases between them. In germline, CDR1 is MNHNS, CDR2 SASEGT. The CDR3 spans 14 residues. This CDR3 reads CASSHRMNTGELFF. DNA of the CDR3: TGTGCCAGCAGCCACAGGATGAACACCGGGGAGCTGTTTTTT.

This clonotype was seen only a few times. This sequence joins TRBV29-1 and TRBJ1-1; possibly TRBD1 for D (5 bases). The CDR3 is made up of 14 amino acids. Germline V gives CDR1 SQVTM, CDR2 ANQGSEA. Trimming pared 3 bases from V and 1 base from J, leaving 12 bases between. CDR3 protein: CSVEQGGTNTEAFF. CDR3 DNA: TGCAGCGTTGAGCAGGGCGGAACGAACACTGAAGCTTTCTTT.

The CDR3 sequence is CASSLVDRQGATYEQYF. CDR3 nucleotide sequence: TGTGCCAGCAGCTTGGTCGATAGACAGGGCGCTACCTACGAGCAGTACTTC. The V gene is TRBV5-6, the J gene TRBJ2-7; TRBD1 aligns across 7 bases. This CDR3 has 17 amino acids. From germline, CDR1 is SGHDT and CDR2 YYEEEE. V lost 0 bases, J lost 2 bases, and 11 bases stayed unmatched. The complete variable domain, with remaining parts taken from reference TRBV5-6 and TRBJ2-7, reads DAGVTQSPTHLIKTRGQQVTLRCSPKSGHDTVSWYQQALGQGPQFIFQYYEEEERQRGNFPDRFSGHQFPNYSSELNVNALLLGDSALYLCASSLVDRQGATYEQYFGPGTRLTVT.

This clonotype was observed a few times. The chain is built from TRBV9 and TRBJ2-5, with a weak D call TRBD2 (7 bases). The CDR3 has 14 residues. CDR1 is SGDLS, CDR2 YYNGEE, per germline. V lost 4 bases to trimming and J lost 9 bases, with 19 bases between them. The CDR3 sequence: CASSKQGSAGAQYF. In DNA, the CDR3 is TGTGCCAGCAGCAAACAGGGCTCCGCGGGGGCCCAGTACTTC.